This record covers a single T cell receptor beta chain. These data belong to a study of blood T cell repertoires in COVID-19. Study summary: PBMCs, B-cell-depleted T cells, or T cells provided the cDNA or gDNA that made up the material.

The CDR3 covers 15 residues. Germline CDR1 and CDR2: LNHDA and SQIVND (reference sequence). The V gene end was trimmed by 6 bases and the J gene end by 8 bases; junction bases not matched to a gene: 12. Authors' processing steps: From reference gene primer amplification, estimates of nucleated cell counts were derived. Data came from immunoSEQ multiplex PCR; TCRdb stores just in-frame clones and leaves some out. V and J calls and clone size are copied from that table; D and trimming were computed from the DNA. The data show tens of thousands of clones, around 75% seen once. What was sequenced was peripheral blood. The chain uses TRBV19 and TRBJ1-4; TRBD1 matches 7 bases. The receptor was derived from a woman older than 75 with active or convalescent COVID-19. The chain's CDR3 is CASSTTGVSWEKLFF. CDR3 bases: TGTGCCAGTAGCACAACAGGGGTTTCTTGGGAAAAACTGTTTTTT. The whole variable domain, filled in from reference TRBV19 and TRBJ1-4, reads DGGITQSPKYLFRKEGQNVTLSCEQNLNHDAMYWYRQDPGQGLRLIYYSQIVNDFQKGDIAEGYSVSREKKESFPLTVTSAQKNPTAFYLCASSTTGVSWEKLFFGSGTQLSVL.